Below are 17 T cell receptor beta chains sequenced from a single sample in a study of molecular identifiers for immune sequencing clone quantification. TCRdb re-called the PCR reads with MiXCR, one entry per CDR3 protein. The sample consists of some 65,000 distinct CDR3 sequences, around a sixth of them appearing once. Sequenced input: naive CD8+ T cells from blood, with Jurkat cell RNA spiked in. The subset was: FACS-sorted CD8+CD4-CCR7+CD45RA+ naive T cells. These receptor sequences come from a human donor in good health. Some libraries in this study had Jurkat cell RNA spiked in.

The table lists this clonotype with many counts. The chain recombines TRBV12-3 or TRBV12-4 with TRBJ2-5; TRBD2 matches at 7 bases. With V trimmed by 4 bases and J by 2 bases, 7 bases remained unmatched. The length of the CDR3 is 15 residues. The CDR3 nucleotides are TGTGCCAGCAGTTCTCCGGGTAGCGGGCAAGAGACCCAGTACTTC. Its translation is CASSSPGSGQETQYF.

Comments on this clonotype: It may be a read error: a sequence one base away is much more abundant. The genes are TRBV21-1 and TRBJ2-7; TRBD1 is taken as the D call from the table, unchecked against the DNA. TRBV21-1 is classified as a pseudogene. The CDR3 consists of 15 residues. CDR3 residues: CASTTKGTDSYEQYF. CDR3 bases: TGTGCCAGCACCACAAAGGGGACGGACTCCTACGAGCAGTACTTC.

This clonotype is labeled medium-sized. The chain is built from TRBV4-1 and TRBJ2-3; D is uncertain. V was shortened by 3 bases and J by 4 bases, with 5 bases between the two germline ends. This CDR3 has 12 residues. The germline gives CDR1 MGHRA, CDR2 YSYEKL. The CDR3 loop is CASSQFADTQYF. The DNA for the CDR3 is TGCGCCAGCAGCCAGTTCGCAGATACGCAGTATTTT.

This clonotype has a handful of counts. The J gene is TRBJ2-3, the V gene TRBV28; D assignment may be TRBD1 or TRBD2 (5 bases each). This CDR3 is built from 20 residues. The ends were cut back, 10 bases at V and 5 bases at J, with 37 bases in the middle. Germline V lookup: CDR1 MDHEN, CDR2 SYDVKM. The CDR3 sequence: CAIPTGADDEPPVGRDTQYF. DNA for the CDR3: TGTGCCATCCCCACCGGGGCAGACGATGAACCCCCGGTTGGACGAGATACGCAGTATTTT. The variable domain in full, completed from reference TRBV28 and TRBJ2-3, reads DVKVTQSSRYLVKRTGEKVFLECVQDMDHENMFWYRQDPGLGLRLIYFSYDVKMKEKGDIPEGYSVSREKKERFSLILESASTNQTSMYLCAIPTGADDEPPVGRDTQYFGPGTRLTVL.

The V and J genes are TRBV3-1 and TRBJ2-7; TRBD1 matches at 8 bases. Germline V CDR1 and CDR2: LGHDT, YNNKEL (reference sequence). There are 14 residues in the CDR3. Trimming removed 1 base from V and 5 bases from J; junction bases left unmatched: 4. DNA for the CDR3: TGTGCCAGCAGCCAAGGACAGGGGTTCAACGAGCAGTACTTC. Its translation: CASSQGQGFNEQYF.

A note on this clonotype: Since a much larger clone is just one base distant, this may be a read error. The rearrangement uses TRBV28 and TRBJ2-3; D perhaps matches TRBD2 (6 bases). The CDR3 is 15 amino acids. CDR1 and CDR2 from the germline V gene are MDHEN and SYDVKM. The CDR3 reads CASSFIAASTDTRYF. The CDR3 nucleotides are TGTGCCAGCAGTTTTATAGCGGCTAGCACAGATACGCGGTATTTT.

The V call is TRBV27, the J call TRBJ2-7, with TRBD1 matching 9 bases. The CDR3 sequence is 14 residues long. Per the germline V gene, CDR1 is MNHEY and CDR2 is SMNVEV (reference sequence). V lost 6 bases and J lost 2; bases outside the gene matches: 5. CDR3: CASSMTGGTYEQYF. The DNA for the CDR3 is TGTGCCAGCAGCATGACAGGGGGAACCTACGAGCAGTACTTC.

J is TRBJ2-7 and V is TRBV20-1; 13 bases agree with TRBD2. This CDR3 has 14 residues. Germline V gene sequence: CDR1 DFQATT, CDR2 SNEGSKA (reference sequence). The V segment lost 3 bases and the J segment 4 bases; nucleotides outside the gene matches: 3. The chain's CDR3 is CSARRLAGGYEQYF. CDR3 DNA sequence: TGCAGTGCTAGGAGACTAGCGGGAGGATACGAGCAGTACTTC.

This clonotype has a count of ten or more. The chain uses TRBV10-3 and TRBJ2-3, with D unclear. The germline V and J ends were trimmed by 3 bases and 1 base, with 20 bases remaining between them. CDR1 and CDR2 from the germline V gene are ENHRY and SYGVKD. This CDR3 has 18 amino acids. CDR3 region: CAISDRTFINQGTDTQYF. CDR3 bases: TGTGCCATCAGTGACAGGACCTTTATTAACCAGGGCACAGATACGCAGTATTTT.

Details on this clonotype: A read error may be the cause here, since a much bigger clone is one base away. The rearrangement uses TRBV7-9 and TRBJ1-3, with 9 positions matching TRBD1. This CDR3 has 17 amino acids. The germline V gene has CDR1 SEHNR and CDR2 FQNEAQ (reference sequence). The CDR3 DNA follows: TGTGCCAGCAGCTTAGCCTCGGGACAGGGTCCTGGAAGCACCATATATTTT. Protein product: CASSLASGQGPGSTIYF.

With respect to this clonotype: Its ends do not fully match the called genes, so a read error is possible. The V gene is TRBV12-5, the J gene TRBJ2-1; 10 nucleotides match TRBD2. CDR3 length equals 18 residues. Germline lookup yields CDR1 LGHNT and CDR2 FRNRAP. The CDR3 protein is CASGLAQLAGRVPDERFF. The CDR3 coding sequence is TGTGCTAGTGGTTTGGCCCAACTAGCGGGAAGAGTTCCGGATGAGCGGTTCTTC.

This clonotype was detected only a few times. The J gene is TRBJ2-5, the V gene TRBV12-3 or TRBV12-4; maybe TRBD1 (6 bases). There are 14 residues in the CDR3. V gave up 5 bases and J gave up 2 bases, with 12 bases separating them. CDR3 in amino acids: CASSKTGTQETQYF. The CDR3 DNA reads as TGTGCCAGCAGTAAGACAGGCACACAAGAGACCCAGTACTTC.

For this clonotype: A much larger clone lies a single base off, so this may be a read error. The V call is TRBV7-9, the J call TRBJ2-7, with 10 bases aligning to TRBD2. V lost 11 bases and J lost 6; bases outside the gene matches: 10. The CDR3 totals 13 residues. The germline V gene has CDR1 SEHNR and CDR2 FQNEAQ (reference sequence). This chain's CDR3 is CAGRGLAGAEQYF. The CDR3 DNA reads TGTGCCGGTAGAGGGCTAGCGGGGGCCGAGCAGTACTTC.

In this sample, this clonotype turned up many times. In nucleotides, the CDR3 is TGTGCCAGCAGCTTAGGGGCTTATAGCAATCAGCCCCAGCATTTT. It yields the protein CASSLGAYSNQPQHF. This sequence joins TRBV11-2 and TRBJ1-5; D is unclear. Germline loops: CDR1 SGHAT, CDR2 FQNNGV. The CDR3 totals 15 residues. V was clipped by 1 base and J by 0 bases, with 7 bases between them.

This clonotype showed up many times. This chain connects TRBV12-3 or TRBV12-4 to TRBJ2-1; D remains ambiguous. V dropped 3 bases and J dropped 0 bases, with 6 bases sitting between them. The CDR3 is 14 amino acids. CDR3 DNA: TGTGCCAGCAGTTTTTCCACCTCCTACAATGAGCAGTTCTTC. It encodes CASSFSTSYNEQFF.

The chain combines TRBV27 with TRBJ2-1; 7 positions match TRBD2. Germline lookup yields CDR1 MNHEY and CDR2 SMNVEV (reference sequence). There are 16 residues in the CDR3. The junction had 14 bases not matched to a gene; V was cut back by 6 bases and J by 6 bases. CDR3 nucleotide sequence: TGTGCCAGCAGCTCACTGGGGCTAGCGGAGATCAATGAGCAGTTCTTC. Its protein product is CASSSLGLAEINEQFF.

This clonotype was picked up one time. This sequence may be a read error, since a much larger clone differs from it by one base. The CDR3 end shows no conserved phenylalanine or tryptophan, and so a read error is likely. This chain uses TRBV20-1 with TRBJ2-4; TRBD2 matches 12 bases. This CDR3 is 14 amino acids long. V dropped 6 bases and J dropped 8; count of bases not matched to a gene: 8. From germline, CDR1 is DFQATT and CDR2 SNEGSKA (reference sequence). CDR3 region: CSAPLAGGFDIQYS. CDR3 bases: TGCAGTGCACCACTAGCGGGAGGATTTGACATTCAGTACTCC.